This TCR beta chain was captured by sequencing in a study of spatial heterogeneity in lung cancer. Overall study: The donor group consisted of 55 to 85 patients who had untreated, early-stage non-small cell lung cancer. Each unique TCR and UMI combination was seen more than ten times on average in raw reads.

The sample's time point: blood at routine non-recurrence follow-up after resection. Researchers sequenced whole RNA taken from tumor, nontumor lung or frozen PBMC without sorting. A single record per CDR3 protein comes from TCRdb applying MiXCR to the 5' RACE reads. The sample has roughly 70,000 distinct CDR3 sequences; roughly 9% are singletons. Trimming stripped 4 bases from V and 2 bases from J, with 12 bases between. This CDR3 has 15 residues. This clonotype occurred a few times. This receptor was taken from a female donor with early-stage non-small cell lung cancer. The chain has TRBV12-3 or TRBV12-4 and TRBJ2-1, with D tentatively TRBD2 (6 bases). The sample was PBMCs, taken at follow-up. The CDR3: CASSYLRRAYNEQFF. The CDR3 DNA sequence: TGTGCCAGCAGTTACCTCCGGAGGGCCTACAATGAGCAGTTCTTC.